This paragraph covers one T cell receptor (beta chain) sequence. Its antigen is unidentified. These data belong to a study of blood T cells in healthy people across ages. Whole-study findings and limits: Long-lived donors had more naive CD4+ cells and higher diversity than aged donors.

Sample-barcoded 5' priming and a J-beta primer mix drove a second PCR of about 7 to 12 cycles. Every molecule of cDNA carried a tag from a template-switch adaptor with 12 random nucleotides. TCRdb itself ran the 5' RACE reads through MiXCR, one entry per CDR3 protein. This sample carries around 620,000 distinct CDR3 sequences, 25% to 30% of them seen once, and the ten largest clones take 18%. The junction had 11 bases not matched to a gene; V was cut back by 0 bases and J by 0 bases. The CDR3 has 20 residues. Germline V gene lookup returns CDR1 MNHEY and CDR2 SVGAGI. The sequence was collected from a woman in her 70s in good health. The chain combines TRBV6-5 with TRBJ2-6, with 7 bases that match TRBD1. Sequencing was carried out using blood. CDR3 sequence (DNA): TGTGCCAGCAGTTACTCACAGTTGACGGGACAGCTCTCTGGGGCCAACGTCCTGACTTTC. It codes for CASSYSQLTGQLSGANVLTF.